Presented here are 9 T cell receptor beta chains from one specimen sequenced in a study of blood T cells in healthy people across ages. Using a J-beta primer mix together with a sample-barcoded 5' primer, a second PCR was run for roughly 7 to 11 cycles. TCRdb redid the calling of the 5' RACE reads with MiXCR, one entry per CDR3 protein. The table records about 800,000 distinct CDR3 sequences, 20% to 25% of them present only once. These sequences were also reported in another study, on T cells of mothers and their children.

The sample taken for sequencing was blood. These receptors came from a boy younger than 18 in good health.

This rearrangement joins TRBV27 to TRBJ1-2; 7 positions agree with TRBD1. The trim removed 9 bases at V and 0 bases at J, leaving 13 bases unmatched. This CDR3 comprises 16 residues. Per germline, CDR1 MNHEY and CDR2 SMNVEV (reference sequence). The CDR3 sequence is CARDGTAQLTNYGYTF. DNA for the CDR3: TGTGCCAGAGACGGGACAGCCCAACTTACTAACTATGGCTACACCTTC.

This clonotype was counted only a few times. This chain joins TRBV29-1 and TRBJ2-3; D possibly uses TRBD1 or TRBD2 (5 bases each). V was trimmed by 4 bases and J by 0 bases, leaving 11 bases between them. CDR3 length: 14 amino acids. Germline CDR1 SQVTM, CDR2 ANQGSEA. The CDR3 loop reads CSVAGTKSTDTQYF. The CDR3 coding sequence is TGCAGCGTTGCTGGGACGAAGAGCACAGATACGCAGTATTTT.

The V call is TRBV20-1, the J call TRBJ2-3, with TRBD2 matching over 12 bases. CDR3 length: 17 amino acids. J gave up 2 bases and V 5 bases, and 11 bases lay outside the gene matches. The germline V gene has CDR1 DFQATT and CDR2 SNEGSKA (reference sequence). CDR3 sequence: CSAESSGGAPLTDTQYF. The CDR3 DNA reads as TGCAGTGCTGAGTCTAGCGGGGGGGCCCCTCTCACAGATACGCAGTATTTT.

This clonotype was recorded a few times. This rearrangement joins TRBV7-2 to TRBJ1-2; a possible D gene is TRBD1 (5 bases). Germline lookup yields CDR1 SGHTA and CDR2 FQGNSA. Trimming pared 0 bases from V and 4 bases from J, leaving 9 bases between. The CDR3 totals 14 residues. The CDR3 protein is CASSLARGSYGYTF. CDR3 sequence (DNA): TGTGCCAGCAGCTTAGCGCGGGGCAGCTATGGCTACACCTTC.

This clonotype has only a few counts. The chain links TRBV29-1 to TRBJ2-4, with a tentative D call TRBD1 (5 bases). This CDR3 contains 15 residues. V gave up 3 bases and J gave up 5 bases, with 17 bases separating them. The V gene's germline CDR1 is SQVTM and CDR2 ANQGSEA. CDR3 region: CSVEGQTWVQNIQYF. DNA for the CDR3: TGCAGCGTTGAGGGGCAAACATGGGTCCAAAACATTCAGTACTTC.

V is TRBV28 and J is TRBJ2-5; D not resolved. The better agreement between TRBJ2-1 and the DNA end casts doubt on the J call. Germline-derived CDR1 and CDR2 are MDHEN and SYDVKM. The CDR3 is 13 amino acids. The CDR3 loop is CASSLWPDNEQFF. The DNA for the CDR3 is TGTGCCAGCAGTTTATGGCCTGACAATGAGCAGTTCTTC.

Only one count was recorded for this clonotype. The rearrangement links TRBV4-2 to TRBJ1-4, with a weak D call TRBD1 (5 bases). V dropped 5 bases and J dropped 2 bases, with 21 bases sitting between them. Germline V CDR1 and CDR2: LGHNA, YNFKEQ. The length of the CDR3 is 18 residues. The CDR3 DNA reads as TGTGCCAGCAGCATAATCATACTCCCAGGGCTGACTAATGAAAAACTGTTTTTT. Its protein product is CASSIIILPGLTNEKLFF.

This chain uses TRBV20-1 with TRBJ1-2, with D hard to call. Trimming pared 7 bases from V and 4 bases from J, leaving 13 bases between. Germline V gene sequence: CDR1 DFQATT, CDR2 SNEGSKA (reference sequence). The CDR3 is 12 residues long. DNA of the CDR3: TGCAGTGGGAGTGGGCAGATCTATGGCTACACCTTC. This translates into CSGSGQIYGYTF.

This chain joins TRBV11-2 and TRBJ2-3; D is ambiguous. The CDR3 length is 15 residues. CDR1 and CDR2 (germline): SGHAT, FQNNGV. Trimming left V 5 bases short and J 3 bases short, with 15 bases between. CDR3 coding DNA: TGTGCCAGCAGCGGTCTTTCGGGCGGAACAGATACGCAGTATTTT. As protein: CASSGLSGGTDTQYF. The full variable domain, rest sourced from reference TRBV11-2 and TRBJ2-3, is EAGVAQSPRYKIIEKRQSVAFWCNPISGHATLYWYQQILGQGPKLLIQFQNNGVVDDSQLPKDRFSAERLKGVDSTLKIQPAKLEDSAVYLCASSGLSGGTDTQYFGPGTRLTVL.